This T cell receptor (beta chain) is from a study of cytomegalovirus exposure and HLA in healthy donors (dated by TCRdb to about 2017). At the level of the whole study: According to a later analysis, one platform produced both the roughly 120 validation repertoires and the roughly 650 repertoires of the first cohort. Along with the roughly 700-subject first cohort, a separate validation cohort of roughly 110 different subjects was used. To predict cytomegalovirus infection status, the study brought together high-throughput TCR immunosequencing, statistical association of individual TCRs with disease status, and machine learning. The study was designed to test whether signatures of past pathogen exposure could be identified by cataloging public T cell receptors. General conclusions and limits of the study: A later analysis found that TCRs clustered in the first cohort also tended to co-occur in the 100 to 150 validation repertoires, with roughly 95% of cluster scores above 0. It was suggested by the authors that the approach could potentially be generalized to other disease states and immunological phenotypes. A later analysis lacked HLA typing for the validation cohort, so it scored co-occurrence in that cohort across all 110 or so repertoires. A total of 150 or so TCR beta chains were listed by the study as associated with cytomegalovirus. In both the original and validation cohorts, the classifier was reported to diagnose cytomegalovirus status with high specificity and sensitivity. Most TCR sequences were seen in very few donors, while some public TCRs were found in many individuals. Three of the identified cytomegalovirus-associated TCR beta chains were confirmed in vitro to be specific for cytomegalovirus antigens.

Concerning this clone: This receptor's antigen is unknown. One base away there is no much larger clone; base qualities are not given.

The donors belonged to the validation cohort of around 110 subjects, which was separate from the roughly 670-subject first cohort. There are 17 amino acids in the CDR3, from cysteine to phenylalanine inclusive. Only the CDR3 part of the read is kept: 51 bases, read in frame from the first base. The germline V gene provides CDR1 SGHDT and CDR2 YYEEEE. V is reduced by 3 bases and J by 1 base, leaving a spacing of 18 bases between them. Libraries were prepared through the immunoSEQ multiplex PCR assay. The authors' analysis ran thus. A statistical classification framework was built to diagnose cytomegalovirus status from the catalog of TCR beta chain sequences. The table comes from immuneACCESS by way of TCRdb, which keeps in-frame sequences with V and J called. Part of the clones is missing from these tables; in studies checked, under half for an unresolved V gene and the rest for unknown reasons. V and J calls and clone size are those listed in that table; D and trimming were worked out from the DNA. Counted in this sample were over 45,000 clones; approximately 92% of them appeared once. More than 0.95% of the sample is taken by the ten largest.

The chain was built from TRBV5-6 and TRBJ2-3, with no D gene named confidently. The sample consisted of PBMCs. The TCR originated in a man aged 18 to 29 in good health and CMV-seronegative. The CDR3: CASSSRITQFGTDTQYF. DNA sequence: TGTGCCAGCAGCTCGCGAATCACACAGTTCGGCACAGATACGCAGTATTTT.